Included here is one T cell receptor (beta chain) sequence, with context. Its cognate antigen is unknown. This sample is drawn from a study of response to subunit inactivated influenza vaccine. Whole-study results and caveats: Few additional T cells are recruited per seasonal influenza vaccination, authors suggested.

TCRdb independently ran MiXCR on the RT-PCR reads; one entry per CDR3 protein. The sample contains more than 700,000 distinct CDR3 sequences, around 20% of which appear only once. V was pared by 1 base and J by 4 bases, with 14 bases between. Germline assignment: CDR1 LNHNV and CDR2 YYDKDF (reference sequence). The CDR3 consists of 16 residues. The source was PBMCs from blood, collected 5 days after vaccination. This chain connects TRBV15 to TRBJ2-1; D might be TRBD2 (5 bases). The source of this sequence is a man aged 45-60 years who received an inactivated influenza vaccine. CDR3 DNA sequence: TGTGCCACCAGCAGAGCCCCAAGCGGAGGATACAATGAGCAGTTCTTC. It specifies CATSRAPSGGYNEQFF.